A single sample gave rise to the 10 T cell receptor beta chains below, sequenced in a study of CD8 T cells in ankylosing spondylitis. TCRdb reanalysed the 5' RACE reads using MiXCR and keeps one entry per CDR3 protein. Of roughly 130,000 distinct CDR3 sequences in the sample, approximately 15% were seen once. Sequenced input: blood, either unsorted or a sorted T cell fraction (not recorded which). The source of these receptors is a female donor with ankylosing spondylitis or in good health (not recorded which).

About this clonotype itself: This clone may be a read error of a much larger clone one base away. The J gene is TRBJ1-2, the V gene TRBV7-3; possibly TRBD1 for D (5 bases). Germline lookup yields CDR1 SGHTA and CDR2 FQGTGA. This CDR3 is 15 amino acids long. The CDR3 DNA follows: TGTGCCAGCAGCTCACGCGCTGGGGGAGGCTATGACTACACCTTC. This sequence encodes CASSSRAGGGYDYTF.

This clonotype was seen many times. The chain carries TRBV5-6 and TRBJ2-1; 13 nucleotides align to TRBD2. The CDR3 consists of 17 residues. Trimming removed 4 bases from V and 9 bases from J; junction bases left unmatched: 13. Germline CDR1 reads SGHDT; CDR2 reads YYEEEE. CDR3 sequence reads: CASSLWTSGSPKGEQFF. CDR3 coding DNA: TGTGCCAGCAGCCTTTGGACTAGCGGGAGCCCCAAGGGTGAGCAGTTCTTC.

The J gene is TRBJ2-1, the V gene TRBV29-1; D perhaps matches TRBD1 (6 bases). CDR1 and CDR2 from the germline V gene are SQVTM and ANQGSEA. The V end was cut by 7 bases, the J end by 5 bases, with 12 bases between. This CDR3 has 12 amino acids. CDR3 DNA sequence: TGCAGCGCCTACAGGGTCAACAATGAGCAGTTCTTC. Residues: CSAYRVNNEQFF.

This clonotype was observed a few times. The chain has TRBV11-2 and TRBJ2-5, with D tentatively TRBD1 or TRBD2 (6 bases each). Germline CDR1 and CDR2: SGHAT and FQNNGV. The ends were cut back, 1 base at V and 13 bases at J, with 22 bases in the middle. The CDR3 has 15 residues. The CDR3 protein is CASSLGVGGAPEWYF. For the CDR3, the DNA is TGTGCCAGCAGCTTAGGGGTCGGGGGCGCGCCGGAATGGTACTTC.

The chain is built from TRBV11-2 and TRBJ2-1; no clear D gene. CDR3 size: 11 residues. Germline V gives CDR1 SGHAT, CDR2 FQNNGV. Trimming left V 2 bases short and J 8 bases short, with 4 bases between. Written as DNA, the CDR3 is TGTGCCAGCAGCTTATTCGATGAGCAGTTCTTC. Translating gives CASSLFDEQFF.

This clonotype was found many times. For the CDR3, the DNA is TGCAGCGTTGGGACAGGAAACACTGAAGCTTTCTTT. Its translation: CSVGTGNTEAFF. The V and J genes are TRBV29-1 and TRBJ1-1; 7 bases line up with TRBD1. The germline CDR1 and CDR2 sequences are SQVTM and ANQGSEA. This CDR3 is built from 12 residues. V was clipped by 4 bases and J by 2 bases; unmatched bases: 1.

This clonotype came up a few times. V usage is TRBV5-8 and J usage is TRBJ1-5, with D perhaps TRBD1 (5 bases). The V gene lost 4 bases and the J gene lost 2 bases, with 10 bases spanning the gap. The CDR3 extends over 14 amino acids. From germline, CDR1 is SGHTS and CDR2 YDEGEE. This CDR3 reads CASSARGGNQPQHF. DNA for the CDR3: TGTGCCAGCAGCGCCCGGGGGGGCAATCAGCCCCAGCATTTT.

The table lists this clonotype with a few counts. Written as DNA, the CDR3 is TGTGCCAGCTCACCACCGAAAGGGGTGAGCACTGAAGCTTTCTTT. It encodes CASSPPKGVSTEAFF. The J gene is TRBJ1-1, the V gene TRBV18; maybe TRBD1 (5 bases). CDR3 length: 15 amino acids. The V and J ends lost 0 bases and 4 bases respectively, with 12 bases between them. Germline assignment: CDR1 KGHSH and CDR2 LQKENI.

This clonotype has a count of ten or more. The chain couples TRBV7-2 to TRBJ2-5; possibly TRBD1 for D (6 bases). The ends were cut back, 5 bases at V and 5 bases at J, with 12 bases in the middle. The CDR3 has 13 residues. Germline CDR1 SGHTA, CDR2 FQGNSA. The CDR3 DNA sequence: TGTGCCAGCAGCCCCCCCAGGGGTGAGACCCAGTACTTC. Translated, it gives CASSPPRGETQYF.

This clonotype was counted a few times. Here the CDR3 reads CASSLSTGYEQYF. Written as DNA, the CDR3 is TGTGCCAGCAGCTTATCGACGGGCTACGAGCAGTACTTC. The J gene is TRBJ2-7, the V gene TRBV11-3; no clear D gene. The V end was cut by 2 bases, the J end by 3 bases, with 8 bases between. This CDR3 has 13 amino acids. Germline lookup yields CDR1 SGHNT and CDR2 YENEEA. Drawing the rest from reference TRBV11-3 and TRBJ2-7, the complete variable domain is EAGVVQSPRYKIIEKKQPVAFWCNPISGHNTLYWYLQNLGQGPELLIRYENEEAVDDSQLPKDRFSAERLKGVDSTLKIQPAELGDSAVYLCASSLSTGYEQYFGPGTRLTVT.